This T cell receptor (beta chain) was observed in a study of T cells after yellow fever vaccination. Germline V CDR1 and CDR2: SGHNT, YYREEE (reference sequence). Trimming left V 4 bases short and J 0 bases short, with 13 bases between. This CDR3 is 15 amino acids long. Study findings and constraints: Subsequent to the booster, the majority of primary-vaccination clones reappeared (96% CD4, approximately 85% CD8).

Via MiXCR, TCRdb re-called the 5' RACE reads, giving one row per CDR3 protein. In the table there are hundreds of thousands of distinct CDR3 sequences, 8.5% to 10% of which are singletons. As concerns this clonotype: Its antigen is unknown.

The source of this sequence is a man in his late teens or twenties who received the YFV17D yellow fever vaccine. This sequence joins TRBV5-4 and TRBJ2-5; tentatively, D is TRBD1 (6 bases). This material consisted of PBMCs, taken on the day of the first yellow fever vaccination. CDR3 in DNA: TGTGCCAGCAGCCGAAACCAGGGGTACCAAGAGACCCAGTACTTC. Its translation: CASSRNQGYQETQYF.